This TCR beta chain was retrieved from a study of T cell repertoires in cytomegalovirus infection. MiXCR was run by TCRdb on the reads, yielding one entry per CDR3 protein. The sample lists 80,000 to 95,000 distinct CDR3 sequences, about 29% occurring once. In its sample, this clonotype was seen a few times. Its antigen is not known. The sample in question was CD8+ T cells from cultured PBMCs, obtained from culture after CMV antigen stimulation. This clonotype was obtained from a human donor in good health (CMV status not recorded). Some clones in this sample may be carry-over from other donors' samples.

The CDR3 region has the DNA TGTGCCAGCAGCTTAGGAGGGAATGATGGCTACACCTTC. It specifies CASSLGGNDGYTF. The V and J genes are TRBV7-9 and TRBJ1-2; D is undetermined. Germline-derived CDR1 and CDR2 are SEHNR and FQNEAQ (reference sequence). Trimming took off 1 base at V and 6 bases at J, with 9 bases between the two ends. The CDR3 runs to 13 residues. Full variable domain (rest looked up from reference TRBV7-9 and TRBJ1-2): DTGVSQNPRHKITKRGQNVTFRCDPISEHNRLYWYRQTLGQGPEFLTYFQNEAQLEKSRLLSDRFSAERPKGSFSTLEIQRTEQGDSAMYLCASSLGGNDGYTFGSGTRLTVV.